This T cell receptor beta chain was sequenced for a study of T cell responses to AZD1222 COVID-19 vaccine. Only in-frame clones appear in the TCRdb table, and some are missing; sequencing was by immunoSEQ multiplex PCR. There are more than 140,000 clones in the sample; approximately 88% occur only once, and around 2.3% lies in the top ten. The germline V gene has CDR1 SGHAT and CDR2 FQDESV (reference sequence). This CDR3 spans 14 amino acids. V dropped 5 bases and J dropped 6 bases, with 13 bases sitting between them. The material sequenced was peripheral blood, taken on day 0 of AZD1222 vaccination. The J gene is TRBJ2-2, the V gene TRBV11-1; unclear D gene. The source of this sequence is an adult in good health. In DNA, the CDR3 is TGTGCCAGCAGCCAGAGGACCCTACCCGGGGAGCTGTTTTTT. Protein sequence: CASSQRTLPGELFF.